These T cell receptor beta chains were read from a single sample in a study of cytomegalovirus exposure and HLA in healthy donors. This table comes from immunoSEQ multiplex PCR, and its TCRdb copy is limited to in-frame clones, with some not included. Here the sample spans around 260,000 clones, about four fifths being singletons. The sequencing input was PBMCs. All receptors derive from a girl aged 2 to 10 in good health and CMV-seronegative. CDR3s include the opening cysteine and the closing phenylalanine or tryptophan. Fields, in order: clone size, J gene, V gene, D gene, CDR3 DNA, CDR3 protein. A D gene is named only where the DNA matches it firmly. The size of a clone is reported for some rows only, either as once, few or many, or as a class for expanded clones.

abundance: -
j_gene: TRBJ2-7
v_gene: TRBV7-8
d_gene: TRBD2
CDR3nt: TGTGCCAGCAGCCTGCGGACGGGGGGTTCCTACGAGCAGTACTTC
CDR3aa: CASSLRTGGSYEQYF

abundance: -
j_gene: TRBJ2-1
v_gene: TRBV11-2
d_gene: -
CDR3nt: TGTGCCAGCACCACGACGGGGGATGAGCAGTTCTTC
CDR3aa: CASTTTGDEQFF

abundance: -
j_gene: TRBJ2-7
v_gene: TRBV9
d_gene: TRBD2
CDR3nt: TGTGCCAGCGGACGGGAGGGATACGAGCAGTACTTC
CDR3aa: CASGREGYEQYF

abundance: -
j_gene: TRBJ1-1
v_gene: TRBV30
d_gene: -
CDR3nt: TGTGCCTGGAGTGTGTCCCGGAACACTGAAGCTTTCTTT
CDR3aa: CAWSVSRNTEAFF

abundance: -
j_gene: TRBJ1-2
v_gene: TRBV2
d_gene: -
CDR3nt: TGTGCCAGCAGTGGAATCAGGGCCGTCTATGGCTACACCTTC
CDR3aa: CASSGIRAVYGYTF

abundance: -
j_gene: TRBJ1-1
v_gene: TRBV19
d_gene: TRBD1
CDR3nt: TGTGCCAGTAGTTTATCGCTCACCGGGACAGATAACACTGAAGCTTTCTTT
CDR3aa: CASSLSLTGTDNTEAFF

abundance: -
j_gene: TRBJ2-5
v_gene: TRBV19
d_gene: TRBD2
CDR3nt: TGTGCCAGTAGCTTCAGCGGGGGAGTAGGAGAGACCCAGTACTTC
CDR3aa: CASSFSGGVGETQYF

abundance: -
j_gene: TRBJ2-2
v_gene: TRBV6-6
d_gene: TRBD1
CDR3nt: TGTGCCAGCAGTTCGACAGGGAATGAGGGGGAGCTGTTTTTT
CDR3aa: CASSSTGNEGELFF

abundance: -
j_gene: TRBJ2-7
v_gene: TRBV6-1
d_gene: TRBD2
CDR3nt: TGTGCCAGCAGTGCACCTAGCGGGAGAAGGTACGAGCAGTACTTC
CDR3aa: CASSAPSGRRYEQYF

abundance: -
j_gene: TRBJ2-7
v_gene: TRBV5-1
d_gene: TRBD1
CDR3nt: TGCGCCAGCAGCTTCGGGACAGGGGACTACGAGCAGTACTTC
CDR3aa: CASSFGTGDYEQYF

abundance: -
j_gene: TRBJ2-7
v_gene: TRBV10-3
d_gene: TRBD1
CDR3nt: TGTGCCATCAGTGAGAATGCAGGGGGCTACGAGCAGTACTTC
CDR3aa: CAISENAGGYEQYF

abundance: once
j_gene: TRBJ2-7
v_gene: TRBV27
d_gene: TRBD2
CDR3nt: TGTGCCAGCAGTTTAATAACTAGCGGGAACTACGAGCAGTACTTC
CDR3aa: CASSLITSGNYEQYF

abundance: -
j_gene: TRBJ2-5
v_gene: TRBV6-5
d_gene: -
CDR3nt: TGTGCCAGCATTCCGGCGGGACAGAGCTCTGGGACCCAGTACTTC
CDR3aa: CASIPAGQSSGTQYF

abundance: -
j_gene: TRBJ2-1
v_gene: TRBV6-5
d_gene: TRBD2
CDR3nt: TGTGCCAGCAGTTACCCTAGCGGGATTGGTAATGAGCAGTTCTTC
CDR3aa: CASSYPSGIGNEQFF

abundance: once
j_gene: TRBJ1-5
v_gene: TRBV4-1
d_gene: -
CDR3nt: TGCGCCAGCAGCCAAGATGAGGTGGACAATCAGCCCCAGCATTTT
CDR3aa: CASSQDEVDNQPQHF

abundance: -
j_gene: TRBJ2-1
v_gene: TRBV7-9
d_gene: -
CDR3nt: TGTTCCAGCAGCTTAACGACATATGAGCAGTTCTTC
CDR3aa: CSSSLTTYEQFF

abundance: -
j_gene: TRBJ2-1
v_gene: TRBV9
d_gene: -
CDR3nt: TGTGCCAGCAGCGTGGGCTCGCCTTCGGACAATGAGCAGTTCTTC
CDR3aa: CASSVGSPSDNEQFF

abundance: -
j_gene: TRBJ1-1
v_gene: TRBV29-1
d_gene: -
CDR3nt: TGCAGCGCCGCCTGGGGCGCTGAAGCTTTCTTT
CDR3aa: CSAAWGAEAFF

abundance: -
j_gene: TRBJ1-1
v_gene: TRBV5-1
d_gene: -
CDR3nt: TGCGCCAGCAGCGTCCGGGGGAGGGGCACTGAAGCTTTCTTT
CDR3aa: CASSVRGRGTEAFF

abundance: -
j_gene: TRBJ1-2
v_gene: TRBV10-1
d_gene: -
CDR3nt: TGCGCCAGCAGTGAAAACAGGGAGGGTTTGAATGGCTACACCTTC
CDR3aa: CASSENREGLNGYTF

abundance: once
j_gene: TRBJ2-1
v_gene: TRBV28
d_gene: TRBD2
CDR3nt: TGTGCCAGCAGTTTAGTAACTAGCGGGAGTTACAATGAGCAGTTCTTC
CDR3aa: CASSLVTSGSYNEQFF

abundance: few
j_gene: TRBJ1-1
v_gene: TRBV28
d_gene: TRBD1
CDR3nt: TGTGCCAGCAGTTTACCCATGACAGGGTTTCGCCGGGGCATTCTTATGAACACTGAAGCTTTCTTT
CDR3aa: CASSLPMTGFRRGILMNTEAFF

abundance: -
j_gene: TRBJ1-5
v_gene: TRBV28
d_gene: TRBD1
CDR3nt: TGTGCCAGCAGTTTAGTTGGGACAGGCCTATATCAGCCCCAGCATTTT
CDR3aa: CASSLVGTGLYQPQHF

abundance: -
j_gene: TRBJ1-3
v_gene: TRBV7-3
d_gene: TRBD1
CDR3nt: TGTGCCAGCAGCACCTCAGGGGACAGCGGCACCATATATTTT
CDR3aa: CASSTSGDSGTIYF

abundance: -
j_gene: TRBJ1-5
v_gene: TRBV4-1
d_gene: TRBD1
CDR3nt: TGCGCCAGCAGCAATCGACAGGGCACTCAGCCCCAGCATTTT
CDR3aa: CASSNRQGTQPQHF

abundance: -
j_gene: TRBJ2-2
v_gene: TRBV5-1
d_gene: TRBD2
CDR3nt: TGCGCCAGCAGCCGGGGACTAGCGGGAGGTCCCGGGGAGCTGTTTTTT
CDR3aa: CASSRGLAGGPGELFF

abundance: -
j_gene: TRBJ2-3
v_gene: TRBV30
d_gene: -
CDR3nt: TGTGCCTGGAGTGGGTTGAGCACGGGAGATACGCAGTATTTT
CDR3aa: CAWSGLSTGDTQYF

abundance: -
j_gene: TRBJ2-3
v_gene: TRBV7-3
d_gene: TRBD2
CDR3nt: TGTGCCAGCAGCCGGGGACTAGCGGGAGGGATTAGCACAGATACGCAGTATTTT
CDR3aa: CASSRGLAGGISTDTQYF

abundance: -
j_gene: TRBJ1-2
v_gene: TRBV18
d_gene: TRBD1
CDR3nt: TGTGCCAGCTCACCTTGGACAGGGGGCGAAAACTATGGCTACACCTTC
CDR3aa: CASSPWTGGENYGYTF

abundance: -
j_gene: TRBJ2-3
v_gene: TRBV6-6
d_gene: -
CDR3nt: TGTGCCAGCAGTTACTGGGGCTCTGGCACAGATACGCAGTATTTT
CDR3aa: CASSYWGSGTDTQYF

abundance: -
j_gene: TRBJ2-1
v_gene: TRBV29-1
d_gene: TRBD2
CDR3nt: TGCAGCGGGAGGACTAGCGGGAGTAATGAGCAGTTCTTC
CDR3aa: CSGRTSGSNEQFF

abundance: -
j_gene: TRBJ2-3
v_gene: TRBV9
d_gene: TRBD2
CDR3nt: TGTGCCAGCAGCGTAGCGTCTTCGCGGGGGGCCTCGGCGCAGTATTTT
CDR3aa: CASSVASSRGASAQYF